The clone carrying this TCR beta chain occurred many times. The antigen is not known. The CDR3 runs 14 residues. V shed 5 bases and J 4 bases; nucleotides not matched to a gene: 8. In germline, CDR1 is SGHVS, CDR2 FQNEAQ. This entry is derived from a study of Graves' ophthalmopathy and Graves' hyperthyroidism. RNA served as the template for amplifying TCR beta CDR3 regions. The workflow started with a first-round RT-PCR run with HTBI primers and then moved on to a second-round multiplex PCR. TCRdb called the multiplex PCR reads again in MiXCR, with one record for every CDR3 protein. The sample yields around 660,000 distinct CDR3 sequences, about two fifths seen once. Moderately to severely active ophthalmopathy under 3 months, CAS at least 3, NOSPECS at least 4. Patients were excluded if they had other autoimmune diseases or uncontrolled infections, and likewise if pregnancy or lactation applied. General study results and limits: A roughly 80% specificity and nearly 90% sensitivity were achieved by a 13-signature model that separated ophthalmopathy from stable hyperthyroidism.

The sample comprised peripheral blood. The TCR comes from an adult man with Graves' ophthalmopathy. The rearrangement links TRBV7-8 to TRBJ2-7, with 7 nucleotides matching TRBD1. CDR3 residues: CASSLGTALYEQYF. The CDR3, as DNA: TGTGCCAGCAGCCTCGGGACAGCCCTTTACGAGCAGTACTTC.